The rows below give T cell receptor beta chains drawn from one sample of a study of Ad26.COV2.S vaccination and SARS-CoV-2 variants. Repertoires were generated with immunoSEQ multiplex PCR, while TCRdb's copy carries only in-frame clones and drops some. The repertoire consists of 400,000 to 450,000 clones, with roughly 90% occurring once and the leading ten covering about 12%. The sequencing here drew on peripheral blood, taken in a trial of Ad26.COV2.S vaccine versus placebo. The source of these receptors is a person aged 18 to 65 who received the Ad26.COV2.S COVID-19 vaccine or a placebo. CDR3s include the opening cysteine and the closing phenylalanine or tryptophan. D genes are given only for firm matches. Clone size appears in some rows only: once, few, many, or a class for an expanded clone.

j_call: TRBJ2-3; clone_size: .; d_call: TRBD2; v_call: TRBV9; cdr3_nt: TGTGCCAGCAGCGTACTAGCGGGATCAGGAGATACGCAGTATTTT; cdr3_aa: CASSVLAGSGDTQYF
j_call: TRBJ2-7; clone_size: .; d_call: .; v_call: TRBV5-1; cdr3_nt: TGCGCCAGCAGCTTGGATCTTCGGGAGCAGTACTTC; cdr3_aa: CASSLDLREQYF
j_call: TRBJ2-5; clone_size: .; d_call: TRBD2; v_call: TRBV3-1/TRBV3-2; cdr3_nt: TGTGCCAGCAGCTATGGGACGGGAGGAGAGACCCAGTACTTC; cdr3_aa: CASSYGTGGETQYF
j_call: TRBJ2-7; clone_size: .; d_call: .; v_call: TRBV18; cdr3_nt: TGTGCCAGCTCACCACCCGAGAGGGGGAGCTCCTACGAGCAGTACTTC; cdr3_aa: CASSPPERGSSYEQYF
j_call: TRBJ2-5; clone_size: .; d_call: TRBD1; v_call: TRBV7-9; cdr3_nt: TGTGCCAGCAGCGACGGGACAGGGGTGGGGGAAATCCAAGAGACCCAGTACTTC; cdr3_aa: CASSDGTGVGEIQETQYF
j_call: TRBJ2-5; clone_size: .; d_call: .; v_call: TRBV3-1/TRBV3-2; cdr3_nt: TGTGCCAGCAGCCAATCTACCCAAGAGACCCAGTACTTC; cdr3_aa: CASSQSTQETQYF
j_call: TRBJ1-6; clone_size: .; d_call: .; v_call: TRBV5-4; cdr3_nt: TGTGCCAGCAGCTTGGCTGGGGGGAACTATAATTCACCCCTCCACTTT; cdr3_aa: CASSLAGGNYNSPLHF
j_call: TRBJ2-2; clone_size: .; d_call: .; v_call: TRBV5-1; cdr3_nt: TGCGCCAGCAGCTACAAACAGGGTCGAACCGGGGAGCTGTTTTTT; cdr3_aa: CASSYKQGRTGELFF
j_call: TRBJ1-1; clone_size: .; d_call: .; v_call: TRBV20-1; cdr3_nt: TGCAGTGCTAGAGGACAGGAAGCTTTCTTT; cdr3_aa: CSARGQEAFF
j_call: TRBJ2-1; clone_size: .; d_call: .; v_call: TRBV4-3; cdr3_nt: TGCGCCAGCAGCCACGGACACCCGGGACGGGAGCAGTTCTTC; cdr3_aa: CASSHGHPGREQFF
j_call: TRBJ2-5; clone_size: once; d_call: .; v_call: TRBV2; cdr3_nt: TGTGCCAGCATTACCGGGACTTATTCCCATCAGACCCAGTACTTC; cdr3_aa: CASITGTYSHQTQYF
j_call: TRBJ2-2; clone_size: .; d_call: .; v_call: TRBV7-7; cdr3_nt: TGTGCTAGCAGCTTAGCCAGGACAACGAACACCGGGGAGCTGTTTTTT; cdr3_aa: CASSLARTTNTGELFF
j_call: TRBJ1-2; clone_size: .; d_call: .; v_call: TRBV28; cdr3_nt: TGTGCCAGCAGCCCCCCCGGACAGCGTCTCTATGGCTACACCTTC; cdr3_aa: CASSPPGQRLYGYTF
j_call: TRBJ2-2; clone_size: .; d_call: .; v_call: TRBV6-5; cdr3_nt: TGTGCCAGCGACGACAGGAACACCGGGGAGCTGTTTTTT; cdr3_aa: CASDDRNTGELFF
j_call: TRBJ2-1; clone_size: .; d_call: TRBD2; v_call: TRBV11-3; cdr3_nt: TGTGCCAGCAGCTGGGCTAGCGGGTACAATGAGCAGTTCTTC; cdr3_aa: CASSWASGYNEQFF
j_call: TRBJ1-5; clone_size: once; d_call: TRBD1; v_call: TRBV27; cdr3_nt: TGTGCCAGCAGCCAGATCAGGGGGCCTAACCAGCCCCAGCATTTT; cdr3_aa: CASSQIRGPNQPQHF
j_call: TRBJ2-3; clone_size: once; d_call: .; v_call: TRBV7-9; cdr3_nt: TGTGCCAGCAGCCCGCAACCCTCGAGCGGCACAGATACGCAGTATTTT; cdr3_aa: CASSPQPSSGTDTQYF
j_call: TRBJ1-5; clone_size: .; d_call: .; v_call: TRBV15; cdr3_nt: TGTGCCACCAGCAGAACTCAGGGTACGGGCAATCAGCCCCAGCATTTT; cdr3_aa: CATSRTQGTGNQPQHF
j_call: TRBJ1-1; clone_size: .; d_call: .; v_call: TRBV11-2; cdr3_nt: TGTGCCAGCAGACAGGGTCGGACTGAAGCTTTCTTT; cdr3_aa: CASRQGRTEAFF
j_call: TRBJ2-2; clone_size: .; d_call: .; v_call: TRBV5-1; cdr3_nt: TGCGCCAGCAGCTTGGAAGGGGCCGGGGAGCTGTTTTTT; cdr3_aa: CASSLEGAGELFF
j_call: TRBJ1-5; clone_size: .; d_call: .; v_call: TRBV30; cdr3_nt: TGTGCCTGGAGTGTAGGGACTGATAGCAATCAGCCCCAGCATTTT; cdr3_aa: CAWSVGTDSNQPQHF
j_call: TRBJ2-1; clone_size: .; d_call: .; v_call: TRBV29-1; cdr3_nt: TGCAGCGTTCGTATAACAGGGATCAATGAGCAGTTCTTC; cdr3_aa: CSVRITGINEQFF
j_call: TRBJ2-1; clone_size: .; d_call: .; v_call: TRBV7-2; cdr3_nt: TGTGCCAGCAGCTTAGTCATCCGGGTAAATGAGCAGTTCTTC; cdr3_aa: CASSLVIRVNEQFF
j_call: TRBJ2-1; clone_size: .; d_call: TRBD2; v_call: TRBV7-9; cdr3_nt: TGTGCCAGCAGCCAGAGCGGGAGCTACAATGAGCAGTTCTTC; cdr3_aa: CASSQSGSYNEQFF
j_call: TRBJ2-7; clone_size: .; d_call: .; v_call: TRBV2; cdr3_nt: TGTGCCAGCATTTTAGGGGGGACTTTCTACGAGCAGTACTTC; cdr3_aa: CASILGGTFYEQYF
j_call: TRBJ1-1; clone_size: .; d_call: TRBD1; v_call: TRBV4-1; cdr3_nt: TGCGCCAGCAGCCAAGATACGCAGGGGGAGAACACTGAAGCTTTCTTT; cdr3_aa: CASSQDTQGENTEAFF
j_call: TRBJ2-5; clone_size: .; d_call: .; v_call: TRBV2; cdr3_nt: TGTGCCAGCAGATTCCTAGCACAAGAGACCCAGTACTTC; cdr3_aa: CASRFLAQETQYF
j_call: TRBJ2-7; clone_size: .; d_call: TRBD1; v_call: TRBV6-2/TRBV6-3; cdr3_nt: TGTGCCAGCAGTGCCCTTTTGGACAGGCCCTACGAGCAGTACTTC; cdr3_aa: CASSALLDRPYEQYF
j_call: TRBJ1-5; clone_size: once; d_call: .; v_call: TRBV28; cdr3_nt: TGTGCCAGCAGTTTAACAGGGCCCCAGCCCCAGCATTTT; cdr3_aa: CASSLTGPQPQHF
j_call: TRBJ2-2; clone_size: once; d_call: .; v_call: TRBV7-9; cdr3_nt: TGTGCCAGCAGCCTGTCCCGGGAGTCCCAAAACACCGGGGAGCTGTTTTTT; cdr3_aa: CASSLSRESQNTGELFF
j_call: TRBJ2-7; clone_size: .; d_call: .; v_call: TRBV6-1; cdr3_nt: TGTGCCAGCAGTGAATGGTGGCAGATCTACGAGCAGTACTTC; cdr3_aa: CASSEWWQIYEQYF
j_call: TRBJ1-2; clone_size: .; d_call: TRBD1; v_call: TRBV12-3/TRBV12-4; cdr3_nt: TGTGCCAGCTTAAACAGGGGCGGCTATGGCTACACCTTC; cdr3_aa: CASLNRGGYGYTF
j_call: TRBJ2-5; clone_size: .; d_call: .; v_call: TRBV3-1/TRBV3-2; cdr3_nt: TGTGCCAGCAGCCAAGGGGACGGGAGTTTAAAGACCCAGTACTTC; cdr3_aa: CASSQGDGSLKTQYF
j_call: TRBJ1-6; clone_size: .; d_call: TRBD1; v_call: TRBV2; cdr3_nt: TGTGCCAGCAGACCTAAGACAGGGGAAATTAATTCACCCCTCCACTTT; cdr3_aa: CASRPKTGEINSPLHF
j_call: TRBJ2-1; clone_size: .; d_call: TRBD1; v_call: TRBV7-2; cdr3_nt: TGTGCCAGCAGCTTAGGATGGACAGGGGGCTTTAATGAGCAGTTCTTC; cdr3_aa: CASSLGWTGGFNEQFF
j_call: TRBJ1-1; clone_size: .; d_call: .; v_call: TRBV12-2; cdr3_nt: TGTGCAAGTCGCTTGTGGACGGGGGAGAGCACTGAAGCTTTCTTT; cdr3_aa: CASRLWTGESTEAFF
j_call: TRBJ2-1; clone_size: .; d_call: TRBD2; v_call: TRBV18; cdr3_nt: TGTGCCAGCTCATCATCCGGGACTAGCCTTTCAACGGAGCAGTTCTTC; cdr3_aa: CASSSSGTSLSTEQFF
j_call: TRBJ2-5; clone_size: .; d_call: .; v_call: TRBV6-5; cdr3_nt: TGTGCCAGCAGTTACCAATCGTTTAGTGGCGAGACCCAGTACTTC; cdr3_aa: CASSYQSFSGETQYF
j_call: TRBJ2-7; clone_size: .; d_call: .; v_call: TRBV28; cdr3_nt: TGTGCCAGCAGCCCACTGAACGAGCAGTACTTC; cdr3_aa: CASSPLNEQYF
j_call: TRBJ2-4; clone_size: .; d_call: .; v_call: TRBV3-1/TRBV3-2; cdr3_nt: TGTGCCAGCAGCCAGATGCCAGGGTCGGCCAAAAACATTCAGTACTTC; cdr3_aa: CASSQMPGSAKNIQYF
j_call: TRBJ2-5; clone_size: once; d_call: .; v_call: TRBV3-1/TRBV3-2; cdr3_nt: TGTGCCAGCAGCCGCACTTCCGGGACAGCGGGGGTGGCCCAGTACTTC; cdr3_aa: CASSRTSGTAGVAQYF
j_call: TRBJ2-7; clone_size: .; d_call: .; v_call: TRBV6-5; cdr3_nt: TGTGCCAGCAGTTACACGGTCAGCTACGAGCAGTACTTC; cdr3_aa: CASSYTVSYEQYF
j_call: TRBJ2-7; clone_size: many; d_call: TRBD2; v_call: TRBV4-2; cdr3_nt: TGTGCCAGCAGCCAAGAGCCAGCGGGAAGCTCCTACGAGCAGTACTTC; cdr3_aa: CASSQEPAGSSYEQYF
j_call: TRBJ1-3; clone_size: .; d_call: .; v_call: TRBV7-2; cdr3_nt: TGTGCCAGCAGCTTAGGACAGCCTGAAAACACCATATATTTT; cdr3_aa: CASSLGQPENTIYF
j_call: TRBJ1-5; clone_size: .; d_call: TRBD1; v_call: TRBV6-5; cdr3_nt: TGTGCCAGCAGCCTCGGGACAGACTATCAGCCCCAGCATTTT; cdr3_aa: CASSLGTDYQPQHF
j_call: TRBJ2-5; clone_size: once; d_call: TRBD1; v_call: TRBV4-1; cdr3_nt: TGCGCCAGCAGCCAAGGGACAGGGGGCATGGTGACCCAGTACTTC; cdr3_aa: CASSQGTGGMVTQYF
j_call: TRBJ2-7; clone_size: once; d_call: .; v_call: TRBV2; cdr3_nt: TGTGCCAGCAGTGATCCGTCAAGGGGTACCTACGAGCAGTACTTC; cdr3_aa: CASSDPSRGTYEQYF
j_call: TRBJ2-1; clone_size: .; d_call: .; v_call: TRBV27; cdr3_nt: TGTGCCAGCAGTTTCGGTGGACCGGGACCCTACAATGAGCAGTTCTTC; cdr3_aa: CASSFGGPGPYNEQFF
j_call: TRBJ2-3; clone_size: .; d_call: TRBD2; v_call: TRBV4-3; cdr3_nt: TGCGCCAGCAGCCAAGACGGGCTAGCGGGCGTCACAGATACGCAGTATTTT; cdr3_aa: CASSQDGLAGVTDTQYF
j_call: TRBJ2-7; clone_size: .; d_call: .; v_call: TRBV2; cdr3_nt: TGTGCCAGCAGTGGAGAACAGGGAGAAAGCTACAAGCAGTACTTC; cdr3_aa: CASSGEQGESYKQYF
j_call: TRBJ2-7; clone_size: once; d_call: TRBD1; v_call: TRBV19; cdr3_nt: TGTGCCAGTTCGCCCCCGGGACAGTTGTACGAGCAGTACTTC; cdr3_aa: CASSPPGQLYEQYF